A single sample gave rise to the 12 T cell receptor beta chains below, sequenced in a study of breast tumors, draining lymph nodes, adjacent tissues. Breast cancer patients provided tissue from their axillary draining lymph nodes. One entry per CDR3 protein, called by TCRdb with MiXCR from the multiplex PCR reads. Found here are a few hundred thousand distinct CDR3 sequences, less than 45% of them singletons; the top ten hold 3% to 4%. Sample: axillary lymph node tissue. The receptors come from a female donor with breast cancer. Some clones in this sample may be carry-over from other donors' samples.

This clonotype was counted at least ten times. The genes are TRBV20-1 and TRBJ2-3, with a tentative D call TRBD2 (6 bases). Germline V gives CDR1 DFQATT, CDR2 SNEGSKA (reference sequence). V was shortened by 6 bases and J by 3 bases, with 13 bases between the two germline ends. The CDR3 is 13 residues long. CDR3 nucleotides: TGCAGTGCCGGGGACGCGGGGACAGATACGCAGTATTTT. It specifies CSAGDAGTDTQYF.

This clonotype was counted at least ten times. The chain combines TRBV30 with TRBJ1-3; 7 nucleotides match TRBD1. Trimming took 2 bases from V and 2 from J; bases not matched to a gene: 6. The germline V gene has CDR1 GTSNPN and CDR2 SVGIG (reference sequence). The CDR3 is 15 residues long. CDR3 DNA: TGTGCCTGGAGTAAACGACAGGGAGCTGGAAACACCATATATTTT. Amino acids: CAWSKRQGAGNTIYF.

This clonotype was recorded at least ten times. V gene TRBV7-9 combines with J gene TRBJ2-3, with TRBD1 identical over 9 bases. The germline gives CDR1 SEHNR, CDR2 FQNEAQ (reference sequence). The CDR3 runs to 18 residues. The junction had 16 bases not matched to a gene; V was cut back by 5 bases and J by 4 bases. CDR3 coding DNA: TGTGCCAGCAGCCTTAGCGTGGGAGGGACAGGGCGCGCAGATACGCAGTATTTT. Translated, it gives CASSLSVGGTGRADTQYF.

This clonotype was seen repeatedly, ten times or more. The genes are TRBV14 and TRBJ2-5, with 7 bases fitting TRBD1. After removal of 3 bases from V and 4 bases from J, the junction contained 11 bases not matched to a gene. The germline CDR1 and CDR2 sequences are SGHDN and FVKESK. CDR3 size: 16 residues. CDR3 bases: TGTGCCAGCAGCCATCGCTCAACGACAGGGTCAGAGACCCAGTACTTC. Its translation is CASSHRSTTGSETQYF. Filled out from reference TRBV14 and TRBJ2-5, the complete variable domain reads EAGVTQFPSHSVIEKGQTVTLRCDPISGHDNLYWYRRVMGKEIKFLLHFVKESKQDESGMPNNRFLAERTGGTYSTLKVQPAELEDSGVYFCASSHRSTTGSETQYFGPGTRLLVL.

This rearrangement joins TRBV12-3 or TRBV12-4 to TRBJ1-5; D remains ambiguous. Trimming cost V 3 bases and J 7 bases, with 13 bases left between them. This CDR3 region has 14 residues. CDR3 nucleotide sequence: TGTGCCAGCAGTTTGCGGTCAAGCGGACAGCCCCAGCATTTT. This sequence encodes CASSLRSSGQPQHF.

This clonotype was counted ten times or more. This sequence joins TRBV9 and TRBJ1-4; TRBD1 aligns across 9 bases. The V gene end was trimmed by 3 bases and the J gene end by 5 bases; junction bases not matched to a gene: 5. Germline V gene sequence: CDR1 SGDLS, CDR2 YYNGEE. This CDR3 contains 15 residues. CDR3 DNA sequence: TGTGCCAGCAGCGGTACAGGGGGCGCGAATGAAAAACTGTTTTTT. Protein: CASSGTGGANEKLFF.

The sample holds many counts of this clonotype. The rearrangement joins TRBV6-6 to TRBJ2-1; tentatively, D is TRBD1 (6 bases). V was trimmed by 5 bases and J by 7 bases, leaving 12 bases between them. This CDR3 comprises 13 residues. Germline V gene sequence: CDR1 MNHNY, CDR2 SVGAGI (reference sequence). The CDR3 region is CASSPLQGNEQFF. The CDR3 DNA reads as TGTGCCAGCAGTCCCCTCCAGGGGAATGAGCAGTTCTTC.

This clonotype was counted at least ten times. This chain connects TRBV19 to TRBJ1-6, with 7 bases fitting TRBD1. V lost 6 bases, J lost 0 bases, and 8 bases stayed unmatched. The CDR3 loop spans 17 amino acids. Germline CDR1 and CDR2: LNHDA and SQIVND (reference sequence). In nucleotides, the CDR3 is TGTGCCAGTAGACCCCGACAGGGAGCCTCCTATAATTCACCCCTCCACTTT. Encoded protein: CASRPRQGASYNSPLHF.

Many counts were recorded for this clonotype. The chain carries TRBV11-2 and TRBJ2-3, with 9 bases that match TRBD2. The CDR3 length is 16 residues. Germline CDR1 and CDR2: SGHAT and FQNNGV. Losses at the gene ends were 1 base for V and 4 bases for J; bases not matched to a gene: 6. CDR3 DNA: TGTGCCAGCAGCTTAGTGGGCGGGAGGGCCGCAGATACGCAGTATTTT. Its protein is CASSLVGGRAADTQYF.

J is TRBJ1-6 and V is TRBV5-6; D is unclear. Germline-derived CDR1 and CDR2 are SGHDT and YYEEEE. V was clipped by 2 bases and J by 9 bases, with 12 bases between them. The length of the CDR3 is 14 residues. Here the CDR3 reads CASSFTDAASPLHF. The CDR3 DNA reads TGTGCCAGCAGCTTTACTGACGCGGCTTCACCCCTCCACTTT.

This clonotype was counted many times. The chain combines TRBV6-6 with TRBJ2-2, with 16 bases fitting TRBD2. After removal of 6 bases from V and 0 bases from J, the junction contained 1 base not matched to a gene. CDR3 length: 17 amino acids. Germline CDR1 is MNHNY and CDR2 is SVGAGI (reference sequence). The CDR3: CASRGTSGRANTGELFF. Written as DNA, the CDR3 is TGTGCCAGCAGGGGGACTAGCGGGAGGGCGAACACCGGGGAGCTGTTTTTT.

This chain joins TRBV6-4 and TRBJ1-2; D gene ambiguous. V was trimmed by 3 bases and J by 12 bases, leaving 11 bases between them. Per germline, CDR1 MRHNA and CDR2 SNTAGT. The CDR3 contains 11 residues. CDR3 DNA sequence: TGTGCCAGCAGTGAATGGTCTGGAAACACCTTC. Encoded protein: CASSEWSGNTF.